Listed below are T cell receptor beta chains from one sample, sequenced in a study of blood T cell repertoires in COVID-19. Assay: immunoSEQ multiplex PCR; the TCRdb copy retains only in-frame clones and omits some. The table includes under 300,000 clones, roughly 88% detected once. Sequencing was performed on peripheral blood. These receptors all stem from a woman between 65 and 79 years old with acute or convalescent COVID-19. Each CDR3 is given with its conserved first and last residue.

J gene,V gene,CDR3 protein
TRBJ1-2,TRBV7-6,CASRTRDRVSNYGYTF
TRBJ2-7,TRBV6-5,CASTPGQAYEQYF
TRBJ2-2,TRBV30,CAWSVLRDTGELFF
TRBJ2-1,TRBV19,CASSHAISSNEQFF
TRBJ1-4,TRBV4-1,CASSLAGGGFNEKLFF
TRBJ2-5,TRBV7-2,CASSLGLAGETQYF
TRBJ2-1,TRBV29-1,CSVDYEQFF
TRBJ2-3,TRBV5-1,CASSLHAGASTDTQYF
TRBJ2-7,TRBV5-1,CASGIGGSAYEQYF
TRBJ2-6,TRBV5-1,CASSFPGFSGANVLTF
TRBJ2-3,TRBV5-4,CASRMGGPLKTDTQYF
TRBJ1-1,TRBV5-6,CASSWLGAQNTEAFF
TRBJ2-3,TRBV6-5,CASRPLIGGTDTQYF
TRBJ2-7,TRBV6-6,CASTGWANLYEQYF
TRBJ1-5,TRBV19,CASSVSTGQPQHF
TRBJ2-5,TRBV2,CASSPGTEETQYF
TRBJ2-7,TRBV5-4,CASSSRLRSYEQYF
TRBJ2-1,TRBV7-2,CASSPTAGASIEQFF
TRBJ1-5,TRBV7-2,CASSVGGRQPQHF
TRBJ2-7,TRBV7-2,CASREGRQGGEQYF